This TCR beta chain was identified in a study of beta chain features in type 1 diabetes. Study-wide results and limits: Sequencing the cDNA could make cells with high TCR expression show up more than they should.

Note on this clone: What it binds is unknown.

Germline V lookup: CDR1 LNHNV, CDR2 YYDKDF (reference sequence). Trimming stripped 0 bases from V and 1 base from J, with 16 bases between. The CDR3 extends over 17 amino acids. The whole isolated RNA underwent reverse transcription, so sequencing captured expressed TCRB transcripts. The data were produced by immunoSEQ multiplex PCR, yet TCRdb's version contains in-frame clones alone and is incomplete. Of roughly 230,000 clones listed, around 10% are singletons. The receptor was isolated from a woman aged 18-29 years in good health. Sample: naive CD4+ T cells from blood. The V call is TRBV15, the J call TRBJ2-7; possible D gene TRBD2, 5 bases. The CDR3 is CATSRERAAGLSYEQYF. As DNA, the CDR3 is TGTGCCACCAGCAGAGAGCGGGCGGCAGGTCTTTCCTACGAGCAGTACTTC. Together with reference TRBV15 and TRBJ2-7, the CDR3 gives the full variable domain: DAMVIQNPRYQVTQFGKPVTLSCSQTLNHNVMYWYQQKSSQAPKLLFHYYDKDFNNEADTPDNFQSRRPNTSFCFLDIRSPGLGDTAMYLCATSRERAAGLSYEQYFGPGTRLTVT.